Shown below are 28 T cell receptor beta chains from a single sample sequenced in a study of shared clonotypes between healthy human individuals. Libraries were prepared by immunoSEQ multiplex PCR; TCRdb keeps only in-frame clonotypes and omits some of them. The table lists about 1 million clones, approximately 80% of them singletons. Sequencing used memory CD4+ T cells from PBMCs. This sample's subset: CD45RA-negative fraction. These receptors were taken from a young man in good health. Some clones in this sample may be carry-over from other donors' samples.

The table lists this clone with a few counts. The chain is built from TRBV19 and TRBJ1-5; D remains ambiguous. Germline V CDR1 and CDR2: LNHDA, SQIVND (reference sequence). V was cut by 3 bases and J by 11 bases, with 14 bases left in between. This CDR3 comprises 13 residues. The CDR3 reads CASSMVGRPAQHF. Written as DNA, the CDR3 is TGTGCCAGTAGTATGGTTGGGAGACCAGCCCAGCATTTT.

The chain has TRBV5-1 and TRBJ2-5, with 9 bases that match TRBD1. The germline CDR1 and CDR2 sequences are SGHRS and YFSETQ. Trimming took 3 bases from V and 2 from J; bases not matched to a gene: 5. The CDR3 length is 15 residues. The CDR3 region is CASSWMTGGQETQYF. In DNA form, the CDR3 reads TGCGCCAGCAGCTGGATGACAGGGGGGCAAGAGACCCAGTACTTC.

This clone was picked up a small number of times. The V gene is TRBV25-1, the J gene TRBJ1-1, with unresolved D. Germline V gene data show CDR1 as MGHDK and CDR2 as SYGVNS. This CDR3 comprises 11 residues. CDR3 nucleotides: TGTGCAACTCAGGAGAACACTGAAGCTTTCTTT. Translation gives CATQENTEAFF.

This clone was detected only a few times. This chain connects TRBV9 to TRBJ2-7; TRBD2 aligns across 14 bases. V was clipped by 4 bases and J by 2 bases; unmatched bases: 5. Germline CDR1 reads SGDLS; CDR2 reads YYNGEE. CDR3 length: 16 residues. This chain's CDR3 is CASSTGLAGGPYEQYF. The CDR3 coding sequence is TGTGCCAGCAGCACCGGACTAGCGGGAGGCCCCTACGAGCAGTACTTC.

The chain carries TRBV2 and TRBJ1-4; D is unclear. This CDR3 contains 14 residues. Trimming removed 7 bases at V and 7 bases at J, with 16 bases between. Germline CDR1 SNHLY, CDR2 FYNNEI. CDR3 in amino acids: CASNRISLGEKLFF. CDR3 DNA sequence: TGTGCCAGCAATCGAATTAGTTTGGGTGAAAAACTGTTTTTT.

This clone has a single count. CDR3 in amino acids: CASSFRGSHTDTQYF. The CDR3 DNA is TGCGCCAGCAGCTTTCGGGGCAGTCACACAGATACGCAGTATTTT. The chain recombines TRBV5-1 with TRBJ2-3; D possibly matches TRBD1 or TRBD2 (5 bases each). Germline-derived CDR1 and CDR2 are SGHRS and YFSETQ. This CDR3 is 15 amino acids long. The V end lost 2 bases, the J end lost 2 bases, and 12 bases lay between the germline ends.

This sequence joins TRBV5-1 and TRBJ2-7; D remains unclear. Per germline, CDR1 SGHRS and CDR2 YFSETQ. V was clipped by 1 base and J by 6 bases, with 14 bases between them. CDR3 length equals 14 residues. The CDR3 DNA reads as TGCGCCAGCAGCTTGCGCAGTGGGAACGGCGAGCAGTACTTC. This gives the protein CASSLRSGNGEQYF.

The chain links TRBV30 to TRBJ2-5; the D is unclear. The V gene's germline CDR1 is GTSNPN and CDR2 SVGIG (reference sequence). The CDR3 spans 13 residues. With 3 bases removed from V and 2 bases from J, the gap between germline ends came to 10 bases. The CDR3, as DNA: TGTGCCTGGAGAAACACACAGCAAGAGACCCAGTACTTC. This gives the protein CAWRNTQQETQYF.

The CDR3 DNA reads as TGCGCCAGCAGCTCCACCCGACCGAACACCGGGGAGCTGTTTTTT. This encodes CASSSTRPNTGELFF. This chain connects TRBV5-1 to TRBJ2-2; D is unresolved. The V and J ends lost 3 bases and 0 bases respectively, with 9 bases between them. CDR3 size: 15 residues. Per the germline V gene, CDR1 is SGHRS and CDR2 is YFSETQ.

The chain couples TRBV28 to TRBJ2-7, with D possibly matching TRBD1 (6 bases). This CDR3 spans 15 amino acids. Trimming shortened V by 8 bases and J by 6 bases, and 23 bases separated the two germline ends. The germline V gene encodes CDR1 MDHEN and CDR2 SYDVKM. The CDR3 nucleotides are TGTGCCAGCTCGGAGACTCAGGGGAACCTGGGCGAGCAGTACTTC. Translating it yields CASSETQGNLGEQYF.

This clone was found many times. The chain joins TRBV5-4 to TRBJ2-2; D gene unclear. The CDR3 sequence is 14 residues long. The germline CDR1 and CDR2 sequences are SGHNT and YYREEE (reference sequence). Trimming removed 1 base at V and 1 base at J, with 5 bases between. The CDR3 DNA reads TGTGCCAGCAGCTTGACTAAGAACACCGGGGAGCTGTTTTTT. This translates into CASSLTKNTGELFF.

Note on this clone: Given a much more abundant clone one base away, this may be a read error. The V and J genes are TRBV30 and TRBJ1-4; D gene ambiguous. Trimming cost V 4 bases and J 11 bases, with 17 bases left between them. The CDR3 has 13 amino acids. Germline V gene lookup returns CDR1 GTSNPN and CDR2 SVGIG (reference sequence). In DNA, the CDR3 is TGTGCCTGGAAGATCCCGGGAGCTGAGAAACTGTTTTTT. It is translated as CAWKIPGAEKLFF.

The chain joins TRBV5-1 to TRBJ2-5, with D hard to call. Deletions cut 0 bases from V and 0 bases from J, with 9 bases between. Germline lookup yields CDR1 SGHRS and CDR2 YFSETQ. This CDR3 is built from 15 residues. The CDR3 loop reads CASSLEQGNQETQYF. The CDR3 region has the DNA TGCGCCAGCAGCTTGGAACAAGGCAACCAAGAGACCCAGTACTTC.

This clone was found once. The rearrangement links TRBV11-2 to TRBJ2-3; 10 bases map to TRBD2. The CDR3 loop spans 14 amino acids. Germline CDR1 reads SGHAT; CDR2 reads FQNNGV. With V trimmed by 1 base and J by 5 bases, 0 bases remained unmatched. The CDR3 loop is CASSLGTSGDTQYF. As DNA, the CDR3 is TGTGCCAGCAGCTTAGGGACTAGCGGAGATACGCAGTATTTT.

This rearrangement joins TRBV19 to TRBJ2-3; the D is unclear. Germline V gene data show CDR1 as LNHDA and CDR2 as SQIVND (reference sequence). The CDR3 is 12 amino acids. Trimming shortened V by 4 bases and J by 0 bases, and 2 bases separated the two germline ends. This CDR3 is CASSTSTDTQYF. The CDR3, as DNA: TGTGCCAGTAGTACCAGCACAGATACGCAGTATTTT.

The chain combines TRBV28 with TRBJ1-5; 7 bases are shared with TRBD1. The CDR3 is 15 residues long. Germline CDR1 MDHEN, CDR2 SYDVKM. J was trimmed by 4 bases and V by 4 bases; bases with no gene match: 7. CDR3 sequence: CASSSPGQMNQPQHF. In DNA form, the CDR3 reads TGTGCCAGCAGTTCACCGGGACAGATGAATCAGCCCCAGCATTTT.

The CDR3 here is CASSFDPSGDLNYGYTF. For the CDR3, the DNA is TGTGCCAGCAGCTTCGACCCTTCAGGAGATCTTAACTATGGCTACACCTTC. This sequence joins TRBV11-2 and TRBJ1-2, with D hard to call. CDR3 length: 17 residues. CDR1 is SGHAT, CDR2 FQNNGV, per germline. The ends were cut back, 3 bases at V and 1 base at J, with 18 bases in the middle. Filled out from reference TRBV11-2 and TRBJ1-2, the complete variable domain reads EAGVAQSPRYKIIEKRQSVAFWCNPISGHATLYWYQQILGQGPKLLIQFQNNGVVDDSQLPKDRFSAERLKGVDSTLKIQPAKLEDSAVYLCASSFDPSGDLNYGYTFGSGTRLTVV.

This chain uses TRBV19 with TRBJ2-3, with D possibly TRBD2 on 6 matching bases. Germline values: CDR1 LNHDA, CDR2 SQIVND (reference sequence). The CDR3 length is 13 residues. Trimming removed 10 bases at V and 0 bases at J, with 11 bases between. CDR3 coding DNA: TGTGCCACCCGGGGGAGGAGCACAGATACGCAGTATTTT. It translates to CATRGRSTDTQYF.

This chain connects TRBV7-6 to TRBJ1-4; no firm D call. CDR3 length: 15 residues. Deletions cut 0 bases from V and 0 bases from J, with 5 bases between. Germline assignment: CDR1 SGHVS and CDR2 FNYEAQ. The CDR3 sequence is CASSLARSTNEKLFF. Written as DNA, the CDR3 is TGTGCCAGCAGCTTAGCGAGGTCAACTAATGAAAAACTGTTTTTT. Looking up the rest from reference TRBV7-6 and TRBJ1-4 gives the full variable domain: GAGVSQSPRYKVTKRGQDVALRCDPISGHVSLYWYRQALGQGPEFLTYFNYEAQQDKSGLPNDRFSAERPEGSISTLTIQRTEQRDSAMYRCASSLARSTNEKLFFGSGTQLSVL.

The rearrangement joins TRBV7-3 to TRBJ2-7, with D tentatively TRBD1 or TRBD2 (6 bases each). Germline V lookup: CDR1 SGHTA, CDR2 FQGTGA. Trimming left V 2 bases short and J 2 bases short, with 13 bases between. This CDR3 comprises 15 residues. The CDR3 loop reads CASSLGGTSTYEQYF. The CDR3 nucleotides read TGTGCCAGCAGCTTAGGAGGGACAAGCACCTACGAGCAGTACTTC.

Worth noting for this clone: A much larger clone lies a single base off, so this may be a read error. The sample has other DNA sequences that encode this CDR3 too. V and J are TRBV27 and TRBJ2-3; 10 bases agree with TRBD1. J gave up 8 bases and V 6 bases, and 5 bases lay outside the gene matches. CDR3 size: 13 residues. In germline, CDR1 is MNHEY, CDR2 SMNVEV (reference sequence). The CDR3: CASSRQGAGTQYF. The DNA for the CDR3 is TGTGCCAGCAGCCGACAGGGGGCGGGTACGCAGTATTTT.

This clone came up a few times. The V and J genes are TRBV5-1 and TRBJ1-1; D is unclear. The CDR3 is 15 residues long. Trimming removed 4 bases at V and 5 bases at J, with 18 bases between. Germline V CDR1 and CDR2: SGHRS, YFSETQ. The CDR3 region has the DNA TGCGCCAGCAGCCGGGATCCCTTAGGGCCGACTGAAGCTTTCTTT. This gives the protein CASSRDPLGPTEAFF.

This chain joins TRBV6-1 and TRBJ1-1; D uncertain. CDR3 size: 13 residues. Germline V CDR1 and CDR2: MNHNS, SASEGT. Trimming removed 4 bases at V and 11 bases at J, with 17 bases between. The chain's CDR3 is CASSAEGWVSAFF. For the CDR3, the DNA is TGTGCCAGCAGTGCTGAAGGGTGGGTGTCGGCTTTCTTT.

The chain uses TRBV7-3 and TRBJ2-1; the match to TRBD2 covers 11 bases. V gave up 5 bases and J gave up 6 bases; unmatched junction bases: 6. Germline V gene data show CDR1 as SGHTA and CDR2 as FQGTGA. This CDR3 spans 15 amino acids. This CDR3 reads CASSRIAGGPNEQFF. In nucleotides, the CDR3 is TGTGCCAGCAGCCGAATAGCGGGAGGGCCCAATGAGCAGTTCTTC.

The J gene is TRBJ1-3, the V gene TRBV6-1; the match to TRBD1 covers 11 bases. The V and J ends lost 4 bases and 4 bases, in that order; junction bases with no gene match: 6. Germline assignment: CDR1 MNHNS and CDR2 SASEGT. The CDR3 is 16 amino acids. The CDR3 here is CASSVGTGGRGNTIYF. The CDR3 nucleotides are TGTGCCAGCAGTGTTGGGACAGGGGGGCGCGGAAACACCATATATTTT.

The genes are TRBV5-1 and TRBJ2-7, with 11 bases fitting TRBD1. Germline loops: CDR1 SGHRS, CDR2 YFSETQ. The CDR3 is made up of 15 amino acids. V shed 4 bases, J shed 3 bases, and the junction held 6 bases outside the gene matches. The chain's CDR3 is CASSQYGTGGYEQYF. The CDR3 nucleotides read TGCGCCAGCAGCCAATACGGGACAGGGGGCTACGAGCAGTACTTC.

V usage is TRBV27 and J usage is TRBJ2-3, with 9 bases that match TRBD1. This CDR3 contains 16 residues. Germline CDR1 MNHEY, CDR2 SMNVEV (reference sequence). V gave up 4 bases and J gave up 4 bases; unmatched junction bases: 9. The CDR3 protein is CASSSPWDRVADTQYF. CDR3 DNA sequence: TGTGCCAGCAGTTCCCCGTGGGACAGGGTCGCAGATACGCAGTATTTT.

This clone appeared a single time. The rearrangement uses TRBV7-2 and TRBJ1-3; D gene uncertain. Germline V CDR1 and CDR2: SGHTA, FQGNSA. This CDR3 is built from 14 residues. The ends were cut back, 4 bases at V and 3 bases at J, with 10 bases in the middle. CDR3: CASSSRRLGNTIYF. The DNA of the CDR3 is TGTGCCAGCAGCTCTCGCCGCCTTGGAAACACCATATATTTT.